At least ten counts were recorded for the clone carrying this TCR beta chain. This entry comes from a study of T cell repertoires in cytomegalovirus infection. Trimming removed 3 bases at V and 5 bases at J, with 12 bases between. The CDR3 runs to 14 residues. Germline CDR1 and CDR2: SGHTA and FQGNSA. TCRdb ran MiXCR on the reads and lists one entry per CDR3 protein. The sample has 210,000 or so distinct CDR3 sequences; 5% to 8.5% are singletons. V is TRBV7-2 and J is TRBJ2-3; the D call may be TRBD1 or TRBD2 (6 bases each). This receptor was obtained from a human donor in good health (CMV status not recorded). Some clones in this sample may be carry-over from other donors' samples. The sequenced material came from PBMCs. DNA of the CDR3: TGTGCCAGCAGCTTTAGGGGGGCTGGAGATACGCAGTATTTT. This translates into CASSFRGAGDTQYF.